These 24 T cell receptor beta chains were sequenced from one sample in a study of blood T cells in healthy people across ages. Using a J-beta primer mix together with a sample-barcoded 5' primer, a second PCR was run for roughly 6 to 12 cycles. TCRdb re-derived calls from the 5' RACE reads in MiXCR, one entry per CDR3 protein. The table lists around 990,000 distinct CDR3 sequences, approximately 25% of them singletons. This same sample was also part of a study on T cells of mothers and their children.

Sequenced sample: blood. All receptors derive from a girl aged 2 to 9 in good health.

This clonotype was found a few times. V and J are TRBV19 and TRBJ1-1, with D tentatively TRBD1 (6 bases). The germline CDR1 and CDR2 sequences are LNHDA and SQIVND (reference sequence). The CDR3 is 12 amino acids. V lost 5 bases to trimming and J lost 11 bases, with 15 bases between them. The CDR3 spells CASSPSDRSAFF. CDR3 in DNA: TGTGCCAGTAGTCCCTCTGACAGGAGCGCTTTCTTT.

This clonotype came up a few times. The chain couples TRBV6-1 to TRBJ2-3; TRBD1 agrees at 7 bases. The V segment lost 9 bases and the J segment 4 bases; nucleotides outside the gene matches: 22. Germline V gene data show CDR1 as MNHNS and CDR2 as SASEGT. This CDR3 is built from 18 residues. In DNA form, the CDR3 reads TGTGCCAGTACCAACAGGGGTCATGCTACTATAACAGCAGATACGCAGTATTTT. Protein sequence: CASTNRGHATITADTQYF.

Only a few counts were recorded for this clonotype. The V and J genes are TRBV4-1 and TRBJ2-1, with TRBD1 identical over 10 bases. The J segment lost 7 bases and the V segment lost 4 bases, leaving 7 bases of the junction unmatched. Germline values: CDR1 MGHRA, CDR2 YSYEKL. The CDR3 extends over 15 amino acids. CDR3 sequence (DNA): TGCGCCAGCAGCCCCCGGGACAGGGGCGTTAATGAGCAGTTCTTC. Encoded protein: CASSPRDRGVNEQFF.

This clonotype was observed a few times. The CDR3 bases are TGTGCCAGCCGGGTGGGCGGCGTACGTACGCAGTATTTT. Translated, it gives CASRVGGVRTQYF. The chain combines TRBV12-3 or TRBV12-4 with TRBJ2-3; no definite D call. Trimming cost V 8 bases and J 8 bases, with 17 bases left between them. The CDR3 spans 13 residues.

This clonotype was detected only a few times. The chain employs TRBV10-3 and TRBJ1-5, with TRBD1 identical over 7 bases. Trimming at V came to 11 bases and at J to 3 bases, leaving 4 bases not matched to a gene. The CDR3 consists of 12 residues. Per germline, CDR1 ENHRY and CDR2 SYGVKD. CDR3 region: CAVGQNNQPQHF. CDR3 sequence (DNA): TGTGCCGTGGGACAGAACAATCAGCCCCAGCATTTT.

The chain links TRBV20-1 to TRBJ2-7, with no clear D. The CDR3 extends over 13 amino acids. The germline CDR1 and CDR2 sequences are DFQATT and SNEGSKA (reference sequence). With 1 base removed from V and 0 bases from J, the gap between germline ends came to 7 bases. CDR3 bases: TGCAGTGCTAGAGGGGAAGGCTCCTACGAGCAGTACTTC. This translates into CSARGEGSYEQYF.

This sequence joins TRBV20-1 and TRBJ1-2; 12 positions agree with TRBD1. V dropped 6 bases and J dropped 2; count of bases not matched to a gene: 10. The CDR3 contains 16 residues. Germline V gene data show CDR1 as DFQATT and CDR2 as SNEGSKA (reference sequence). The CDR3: CSAPDRDRGPNYGYTF. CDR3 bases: TGCAGTGCCCCCGACCGGGACAGGGGGCCGAACTATGGCTACACCTTC.

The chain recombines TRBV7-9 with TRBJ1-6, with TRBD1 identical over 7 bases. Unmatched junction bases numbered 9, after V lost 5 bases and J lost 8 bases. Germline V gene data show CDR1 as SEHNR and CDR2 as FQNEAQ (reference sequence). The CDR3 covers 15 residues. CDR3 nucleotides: TGTGCCAGCAGCCCGGGACAGCACCCCCATTCACCCCTCCACTTT. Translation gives CASSPGQHPHSPLHF.

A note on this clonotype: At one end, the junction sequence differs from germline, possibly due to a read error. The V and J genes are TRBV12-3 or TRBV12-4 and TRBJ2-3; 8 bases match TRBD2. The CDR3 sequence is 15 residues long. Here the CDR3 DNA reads TGTGCCAGCAGTTTGACGGGGGGGCGCACAGATACGGAGTATTTT. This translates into CASSLTGGRTDTEYF.

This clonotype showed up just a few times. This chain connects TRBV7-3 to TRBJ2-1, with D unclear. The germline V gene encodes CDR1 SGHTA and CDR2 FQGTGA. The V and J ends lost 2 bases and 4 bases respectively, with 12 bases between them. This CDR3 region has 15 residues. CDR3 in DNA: TGTGCCAGCAGCTTAGATCCATCGATTTACAATGAGCAGTTCTTC. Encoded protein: CASSLDPSIYNEQFF.

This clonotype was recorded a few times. The CDR3 spells CASRRGQNTGELFF. The CDR3 DNA sequence: TGTGCCAGCAGGAGGGGACAGAACACCGGGGAGCTGTTTTTT. The chain links TRBV11-3 to TRBJ2-2, with D possibly matching TRBD1 (6 bases). This CDR3 has 14 amino acids. V lost 6 bases to trimming and J lost 1 base, with 9 bases between them. Germline V lookup: CDR1 SGHNT, CDR2 YENEEA.

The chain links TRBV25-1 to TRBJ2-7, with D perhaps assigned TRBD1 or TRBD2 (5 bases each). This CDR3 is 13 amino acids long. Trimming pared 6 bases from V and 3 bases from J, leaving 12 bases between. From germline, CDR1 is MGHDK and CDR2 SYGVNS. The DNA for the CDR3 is TGTGCCAGCAGGGGGGACCGAGACTACGAGCAGTACTTC. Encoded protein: CASRGDRDYEQYF.

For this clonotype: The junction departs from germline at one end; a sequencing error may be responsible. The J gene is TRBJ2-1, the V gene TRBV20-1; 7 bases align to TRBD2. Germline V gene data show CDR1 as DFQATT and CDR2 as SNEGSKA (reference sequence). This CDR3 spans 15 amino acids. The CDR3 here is CSARDRQAGINEQLF. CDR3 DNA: TGCAGTGCTAGAGATCGTCAAGCGGGGATCAATGAGCAGCTCTTC.

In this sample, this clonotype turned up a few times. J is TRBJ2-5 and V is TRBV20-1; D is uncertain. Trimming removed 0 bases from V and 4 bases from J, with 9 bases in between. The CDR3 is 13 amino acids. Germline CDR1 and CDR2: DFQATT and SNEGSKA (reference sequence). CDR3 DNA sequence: TGCAGTGCTAGAGATGCCGGGTTAGAGACCCAGTACTTC. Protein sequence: CSARDAGLETQYF.

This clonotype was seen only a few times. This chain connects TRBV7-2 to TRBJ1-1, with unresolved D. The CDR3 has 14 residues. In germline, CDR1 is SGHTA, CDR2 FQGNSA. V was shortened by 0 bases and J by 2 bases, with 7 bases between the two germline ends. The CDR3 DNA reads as TGTGCCAGCAGCTTAGCGGCAGAAAACACTGAAGCTTTCTTT. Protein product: CASSLAAENTEAFF.

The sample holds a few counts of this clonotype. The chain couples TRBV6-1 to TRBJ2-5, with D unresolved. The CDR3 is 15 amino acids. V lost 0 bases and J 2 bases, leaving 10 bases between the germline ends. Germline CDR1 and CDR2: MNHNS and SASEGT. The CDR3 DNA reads TGTGCCAGCAGTGAAGCGCGGCGCAGACAAGAGACCCAGTACTTC. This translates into CASSEARRRQETQYF.

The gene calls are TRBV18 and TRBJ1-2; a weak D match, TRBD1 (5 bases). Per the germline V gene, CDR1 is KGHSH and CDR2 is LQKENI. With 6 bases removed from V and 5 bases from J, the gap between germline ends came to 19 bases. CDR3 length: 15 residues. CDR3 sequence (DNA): TGTGCCAGCTCGCAAGACAGCCAGTCCCTATATGGCTACACCTTC. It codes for CASSQDSQSLYGYTF. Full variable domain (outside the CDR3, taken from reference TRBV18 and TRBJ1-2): NAGVMQNPRHLVRRRGQEARLRCSPMKGHSHVYWYRQLPEEGLKFMVYLQKENIIDESGMPKERFSAEFPKEGPSILRIQQVVRGDSAAYFCASSQDSQSLYGYTFGSGTRLTVV.

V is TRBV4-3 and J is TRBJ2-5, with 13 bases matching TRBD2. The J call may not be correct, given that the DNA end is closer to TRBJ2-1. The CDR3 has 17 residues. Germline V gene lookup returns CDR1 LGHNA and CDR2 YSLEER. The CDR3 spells CASSPKLAGGPVDEQFF. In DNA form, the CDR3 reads TGCGCCAGCAGCCCGAAACTAGCGGGGGGGCCGGTGGATGAGCAGTTCTTC.

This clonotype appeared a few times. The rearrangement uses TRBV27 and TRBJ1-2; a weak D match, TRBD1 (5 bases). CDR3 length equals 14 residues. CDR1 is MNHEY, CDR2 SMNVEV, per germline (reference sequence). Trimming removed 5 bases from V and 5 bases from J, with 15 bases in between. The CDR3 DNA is TGTGCCAGCAGTCCTTCGGGGGGGGGTTATGGCTACACCTTC. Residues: CASSPSGGGYGYTF.

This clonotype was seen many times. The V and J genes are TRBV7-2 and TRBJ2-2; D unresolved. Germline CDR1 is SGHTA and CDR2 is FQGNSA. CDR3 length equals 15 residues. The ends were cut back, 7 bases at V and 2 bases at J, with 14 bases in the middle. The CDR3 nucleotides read TGTGCCAGCACCCTAAACCCCTTCAACACCGGGGAGCTGTTTTTT. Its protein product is CASTLNPFNTGELFF. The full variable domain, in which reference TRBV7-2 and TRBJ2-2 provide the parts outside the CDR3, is GAGVSQSPSNKVTEKGKDVELRCDPISGHTALYWYRQSLGQGLEFLIYFQGNSAPDKSGLPSDRFSAERTGGSVSTLTIQRTQQEDSAVYLCASTLNPFNTGELFFGEGSRLTVL.

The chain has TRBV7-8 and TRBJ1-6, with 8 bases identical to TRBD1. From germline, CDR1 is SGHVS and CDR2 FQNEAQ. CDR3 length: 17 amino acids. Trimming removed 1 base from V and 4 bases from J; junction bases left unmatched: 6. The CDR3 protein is CASSLGGTGPYNSPLHF. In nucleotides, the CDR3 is TGTGCCAGCAGCTTAGGAGGGACAGGACCTTATAATTCACCCCTCCACTTT. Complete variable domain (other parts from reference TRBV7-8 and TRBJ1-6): GAGVSQSPRYKVAKRGQDVALRCDPISGHVSLFWYQQALGQGPEFLTYFQNEAQLDKSGLPSDRFFAERPEGSVSTLKIQRTQQEDSAVYLCASSLGGTGPYNSPLHFGNGTRLTVT.

CDR3 amino acids: CASSLVPSRGLHGYTF. Written as DNA, the CDR3 is TGTGCCAGCAGCTTAGTGCCAAGCAGGGGGCTTCATGGCTACACCTTC. The rearrangement links TRBV7-2 to TRBJ1-2, with TRBD1 matching 8 bases. The length of the CDR3 is 16 residues. Germline V gene sequence: CDR1 SGHTA, CDR2 FQGNSA. V lost 1 base to trimming and J lost 6 bases; unmatched junction nucleotides: 10.

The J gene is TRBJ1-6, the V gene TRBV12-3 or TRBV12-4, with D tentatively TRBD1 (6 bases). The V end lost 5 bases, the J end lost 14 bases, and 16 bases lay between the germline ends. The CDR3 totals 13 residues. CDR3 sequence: CASSLGQRQSLHF. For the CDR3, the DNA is TGTGCCAGCAGTCTCGGACAGCGGCAGTCCCTCCACTTT.

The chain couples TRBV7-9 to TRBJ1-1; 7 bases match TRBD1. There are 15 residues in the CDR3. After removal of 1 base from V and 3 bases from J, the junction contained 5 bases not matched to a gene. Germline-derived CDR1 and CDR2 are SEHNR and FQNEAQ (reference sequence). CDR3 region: CASSLGGGAYTEAFF. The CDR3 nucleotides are TGTGCCAGCAGCTTAGGAGGGGGCGCGTACACTGAAGCTTTCTTT.